The next 12 T cell receptor beta chains were all read from a single sample in a study of OX40 agonist ivuxolimab in advanced cancers. Repertoires were generated with immunoSEQ multiplex PCR, while TCRdb's copy carries only in-frame clones and drops some. The sample shows approximately 160,000 clones, 90% to 95% of them seen only once. The starting material was CD4+ or CD8+ T cells sorted from blood, obtained in a trial of the OX40 agonist ivuxolimab. These receptors were collected from an adult with an advanced solid tumor such as melanoma, head and neck, liver or kidney cancer.

The rearrangement uses TRBV18 and TRBJ1-2; D is unresolved. The V and J ends lost 6 bases and 6 bases respectively, with 20 bases between them. The CDR3 runs to 15 residues. Looked up from germline, CDR1 is KGHSH and CDR2 is LQKENI. CDR3 in amino acids: CASSPAALGIDGYTF. CDR3 sequence (DNA): TGTGCCAGCTCTCCGGCGGCCTTGGGCATAGATGGCTACACCTTC. Based on the CDR3 plus reference TRBV18 and TRBJ1-2, the full variable domain is NAGVMQNPRHLVRRRGQEARLRCSPMKGHSHVYWYRQLPEEGLKFMVYLQKENIIDESGMPKERFSAEFPKEGPSILRIQQVVRGDSAAYFCASSPAALGIDGYTFGSGTRLTVV.

V gene TRBV5-1 combines with J gene TRBJ2-3; 13 bases agree with TRBD2. CDR3 size: 20 residues. The germline V gene encodes CDR1 SGHRS and CDR2 YFSETQ. Trimming removed 0 bases from V and 2 bases from J; junction bases left unmatched: 12. In DNA form, the CDR3 reads TGCGCCAGCAGCTTGGCCCGACTAGCGGGGGGCCAAAGGGCCACAGATACGCAGTATTTT. This translates into CASSLARLAGGQRATDTQYF.

The genes are TRBV23-1 and TRBJ2-7, with TRBD2 matching over 8 bases. TRBV23-1 qualifies as an ORF whose function is uncertain. Trimming cost V 2 bases and J 2 bases; bases outside gene matches: 11. The CDR3 sequence is 17 residues long. For the CDR3, the DNA is TGCGCCAGCAGTCAACCCAAACGTACGGGGGGGACCTACGAGCAGTACTTC. This codes for CASSQPKRTGGTYEQYF.

J is TRBJ2-7 and V is TRBV27; 9 positions agree with TRBD1. Germline CDR1 is MNHEY and CDR2 is SMNVEV (reference sequence). This CDR3 has 15 amino acids. Trimming took 1 base from V and 1 from J; bases not matched to a gene: 2. In DNA form, the CDR3 reads TGTGCCAGCAGTTTATGGGGACAGGGTTCCTACGAGCAGTACTTC. Amino acids: CASSLWGQGSYEQYF.

The chain links TRBV7-2 to TRBJ1-4; D uncertain. Trimming left V 0 bases short and J 8 bases short, with 22 bases between. This CDR3 region has 18 residues. Per germline, CDR1 SGHTA and CDR2 FQGNSA. CDR3 in amino acids: CASSLAVGRPLFWEKLFF. CDR3 sequence (DNA): TGTGCCAGCAGCTTAGCCGTGGGCAGGCCTTTATTTTGGGAAAAACTGTTTTTT. The variable domain in full, completed from reference TRBV7-2 and TRBJ1-4, reads GAGVSQSPSNKVTEKGKDVELRCDPISGHTALYWYRQSLGQGLEFLIYFQGNSAPDKSGLPSDRFSAERTGGSVSTLTIQRTQQEDSAVYLCASSLAVGRPLFWEKLFFGSGTQLSVL.

This chain joins TRBV9 and TRBJ2-3, with 7 bases identical to TRBD2. V was clipped by 0 bases and J by 5 bases; unmatched bases: 3. CDR3 length equals 14 residues. The germline CDR1 and CDR2 sequences are SGDLS and YYNGEE. The CDR3: CASSVGGGKDTQYF. In DNA, the CDR3 is TGTGCCAGCAGCGTAGGGGGAGGGAAAGATACGCAGTATTTT.

The chain employs TRBV6-5 and TRBJ2-1; perhaps TRBD2 as D (6 bases). V was shortened by 4 bases and J by 5 bases, with 15 bases between the two germline ends. This CDR3 contains 15 residues. CDR1 MNHEY and CDR2 SVGAGI come from the germline V gene. The CDR3 spells CASSLSGGAHNEQFF. The CDR3 DNA sequence: TGTGCCAGCAGTTTAAGTGGCGGGGCCCACAATGAGCAGTTCTTC.

The CDR3 region is CASSPGTAGNTIYF. Here the CDR3 DNA reads TGCGCCAGCAGCCCCGGGACAGCTGGAAACACCATATATTTT. The chain couples TRBV5-1 to TRBJ1-3, with TRBD1 matching over 7 bases. J gave up 2 bases and V 4 bases, and 3 bases lay outside the gene matches. The CDR3 is made up of 14 amino acids. Germline CDR1 reads SGHRS; CDR2 reads YFSETQ.

V gene TRBV9 combines with J gene TRBJ2-7, with 7 bases matching TRBD1. With V trimmed by 4 bases and J by 5 bases, 15 bases remained unmatched. Germline values: CDR1 SGDLS, CDR2 YYNGEE. This CDR3 is 16 amino acids long. The CDR3 loop is CASSPNAPTGINEQYF. DNA of the CDR3: TGTGCCAGCAGCCCTAACGCCCCGACAGGGATAAACGAGCAGTACTTC.

V is TRBV11-2 and J is TRBJ2-7; D may correspond to TRBD1 or TRBD2 (5 bases each). The CDR3 has 14 amino acids. Germline V CDR1 and CDR2: SGHAT, FQNNGV. V shed 2 bases and J shed 5 bases, with 13 bases lying between them. The CDR3 bases are TGTGCCAGCAGCTTAAGGGCAGGGAGCCACGAGCAGTACTTC. Protein product: CASSLRAGSHEQYF.

The DNA for the CDR3 is TGTGCCAGCAGCTTGGGTGGGGCGGGGTATGGCTACACCTTC. Its protein product is CASSLGGAGYGYTF. The rearrangement joins TRBV5-4 to TRBJ1-2; weak D call: TRBD1 (5 bases). Germline V CDR1 and CDR2: SGHNT, YYREEE (reference sequence). The CDR3 runs to 14 residues. Trimming removed 0 bases at V and 5 bases at J, with 11 bases between.

On this clone itself: The junction does not match germline at one end; this may be a read error. This specimen includes other DNA sequences encoding the same CDR3. The J gene is TRBJ2-1, the V gene TRBV27; D not resolved. In germline, CDR1 is MNHEY, CDR2 SMNVEV (reference sequence). The CDR3 is made up of 15 amino acids. The CDR3 here is CASSPDPRVINEQFF. CDR3 sequence (DNA): TGTGCCAGCAGTCCCGACCCCCGGGTCATCAATGAGCAATTCTTC.